This is a list of T cell receptor beta chains from one sample in a study of blood T cells in healthy people across ages. TCRdb ran MiXCR on the 5' RACE reads and lists one entry per CDR3 protein. This table has 800,000 to 950,000 distinct CDR3 sequences, about 27% appearing once. These data were also reused for a study on T cells of mothers and their children.

The sequenced sample was blood. All receptors come from a woman in her thirties or forties in good health. Each CDR3 is given with its conserved first and last residue. The D gene is left open where the match is weak. Size is omitted from some rows. Given values are once, few, many or a class for expanded clones.

v_call: TRBV27; clone_size: NA; d_call: NA; j_call: TRBJ1-1; cdr3_aa: CASSLSDSWNTEAFF; cdr3_nt: TGTGCCAGCAGTTTATCGGATAGTTGGAACACTGAAGCTTTCTTT
v_call: TRBV28; clone_size: NA; d_call: NA; j_call: TRBJ1-6; cdr3_aa: CASSSGTWEYNSPLHF; cdr3_nt: TGTGCCAGCAGCTCAGGAACCTGGGAATATAATTCACCCCTCCACTTT
v_call: TRBV11-2; clone_size: NA; d_call: TRBD1; j_call: TRBJ2-3; cdr3_aa: CASSSDRGRLDTQYF; cdr3_nt: TGTGCCAGCAGCTCGGACAGGGGGCGATTGGATACGCAGTATTTT
v_call: TRBV28; clone_size: few; d_call: NA; j_call: TRBJ1-1; cdr3_aa: CASSLSGVGNTEAFF; cdr3_nt: TGTGCCAGCAGTTTAAGCGGGGTAGGGAACACTGAAGCTTTCTTT
v_call: TRBV2; clone_size: NA; d_call: NA; j_call: TRBJ1-1; cdr3_aa: CASPGERGTEAFF; cdr3_nt: TGTGCCAGTCCAGGGGAGAGGGGCACTGAAGCTTTCTTT
v_call: TRBV28; clone_size: NA; d_call: TRBD1; j_call: TRBJ2-1; cdr3_aa: CASSRDRGFNEQFF; cdr3_nt: TGTGCCAGCAGCCGGGACAGGGGTTTTAATGAGCAGTTCTTC
v_call: TRBV20-1; clone_size: NA; d_call: NA; j_call: TRBJ2-7; cdr3_aa: CRAKPSAYEQYF; cdr3_nt: TGCAGGGCTAAGCCTTCCGCCTACGAGCAGTACTTC
v_call: TRBV7-9; clone_size: many; d_call: TRBD2; j_call: TRBJ2-5; cdr3_aa: CASSLSASGDQETQYF; cdr3_nt: TGTGCCAGCAGCTTATCGGCTAGCGGGGACCAAGAGACCCAGTACTTC
v_call: TRBV5-4; clone_size: few; d_call: NA; j_call: TRBJ2-1; cdr3_aa: CASSFSLQETQFF; cdr3_nt: TGTGCCAGCAGCTTTAGTTTGCAAGAGACCCAGTTCTTC
v_call: TRBV20-1; clone_size: many; d_call: NA; j_call: TRBJ2-7; cdr3_aa: CSAPSRGIEQYF; cdr3_nt: TGCAGTGCTCCAAGTCGGGGGATCGAGCAGTACTTC
v_call: TRBV7-2; clone_size: NA; d_call: NA; j_call: TRBJ1-5; cdr3_aa: CASSGAPGQPQHF; cdr3_nt: TGTGCCAGCTCGGGGGCCCCCGGGCAGCCCCAGCATTTT
v_call: TRBV20-1; clone_size: NA; d_call: NA; j_call: TRBJ2-7; cdr3_aa: CSARLGGMPYEQYF; cdr3_nt: TGCAGTGCTAGACTCGGGGGAATGCCCTACGAGCAGTACTTC
v_call: TRBV9; clone_size: many; d_call: NA; j_call: TRBJ2-3; cdr3_aa: CASSVETDTQYF; cdr3_nt: TGTGCCAGCAGCGTAGAAACAGATACGCAGTATTTT
v_call: TRBV7-9; clone_size: NA; d_call: NA; j_call: TRBJ1-2; cdr3_aa: CASSLARGDPNYGYTF; cdr3_nt: TGTGCCAGCAGCTTAGCGCGGGGGGACCCTAACTATGGCTACACCTTC
v_call: TRBV4-3; clone_size: many; d_call: TRBD2; j_call: TRBJ2-5; cdr3_aa: CASSQGGGGGETQYF; cdr3_nt: TGCGCCAGCAGCCAAGGAGGCGGGGGAGGAGAGACCCAGTACTTC
v_call: TRBV29-1; clone_size: few; d_call: TRBD1; j_call: TRBJ2-2; cdr3_aa: CSVPGQGFDGELFF; cdr3_nt: TGCAGCGTTCCGGGACAGGGGTTCGACGGGGAGCTGTTTTTT
v_call: TRBV5-1; clone_size: NA; d_call: NA; j_call: TRBJ2-1; cdr3_aa: CASSLYFRRQGKQSNEQFF; cdr3_nt: TGCGCCAGCAGCTTGTACTTTAGGCGGCAGGGGAAACAGAGCAATGAGCAGTTCTTC
v_call: TRBV3-1; clone_size: NA; d_call: NA; j_call: TRBJ2-7; cdr3_aa: CASRRDISGEQYF; cdr3_nt: TGTGCCAGCAGGCGGGACATATCGGGAGAGCAGTACTTC
v_call: TRBV28; clone_size: NA; d_call: NA; j_call: TRBJ1-2; cdr3_aa: CASSFAGRSVYGYTF; cdr3_nt: TGTGCCAGCAGTTTCGCTGGCAGGAGTGTCTATGGCTACACCTTC
v_call: TRBV5-5; clone_size: many; d_call: TRBD1; j_call: TRBJ2-7; cdr3_aa: CASSSIDRGYEQYF; cdr3_nt: TGTGCCAGCAGCTCCATAGACAGGGGATACGAGCAGTACTTC
v_call: TRBV20-1; clone_size: NA; d_call: TRBD1; j_call: TRBJ1-1; cdr3_aa: CSAPGQGRTEAFF; cdr3_nt: TGCAGTGCCCCGGGACAGGGTCGCACTGAAGCTTTCTTT
v_call: TRBV20-1; clone_size: NA; d_call: TRBD2; j_call: TRBJ2-1; cdr3_aa: CSASPSGGVAQFF; cdr3_nt: TGCAGTGCTAGCCCTAGCGGGGGGGTTGCGCAGTTCTTC
v_call: TRBV21-1; clone_size: few; d_call: NA; j_call: TRBJ2-5; cdr3_aa: CASSTQAGQGVQETQYF; cdr3_nt: TGTGCCAGCAGCACCCAGGCGGGACAGGGTGTCCAAGAGACCCAGTACTTC
v_call: TRBV11-2; clone_size: NA; d_call: NA; j_call: TRBJ1-5; cdr3_aa: CASSGHTNQPQHF; cdr3_nt: TGTGCCAGCAGCGGCCATACAAATCAGCCCCAGCATTTT
v_call: TRBV29-1; clone_size: many; d_call: TRBD1; j_call: TRBJ1-2; cdr3_aa: CSAEDRGYGYTF; cdr3_nt: TGCAGCGCTGAGGACAGGGGCTATGGCTACACCTTC
v_call: TRBV20-1; clone_size: NA; d_call: NA; j_call: TRBJ2-3; cdr3_aa: CSASRGAVTDTQYF; cdr3_nt: TGCAGTGCTAGCAGGGGGGCGGTCACAGATACGCAGTATTTT
v_call: TRBV7-2; clone_size: NA; d_call: NA; j_call: TRBJ2-1; cdr3_aa: CASTTQGVNNEQFF; cdr3_nt: TGTGCCAGCACCACACAAGGGGTCAACAATGAGCAGTTCTTC
v_call: TRBV28; clone_size: NA; d_call: TRBD2; j_call: TRBJ2-7; cdr3_aa: CASSPHLAGVYEQYF; cdr3_nt: TGTGCCAGCAGTCCGCACCTAGCGGGGGTCTACGAGCAGTACTTC
v_call: TRBV7-8; clone_size: NA; d_call: TRBD2; j_call: TRBJ2-1; cdr3_aa: CASSLRLKRGAYNEQFF; cdr3_nt: TGTGCCAGCAGCCTAAGACTAAAGCGGGGGGCTTACAATGAGCAGTTCTTC
v_call: TRBV12-3/TRBV12-4; clone_size: many; d_call: NA; j_call: TRBJ2-1; cdr3_aa: CASSLIEQFF; cdr3_nt: TGTGCCAGCAGTTTGATTGAGCAGTTCTTC
v_call: TRBV5-1; clone_size: NA; d_call: TRBD2; j_call: TRBJ2-1; cdr3_aa: CASSLAGLAGGRMEQFF; cdr3_nt: TGCGCCAGCAGCTTGGCCGGGTTAGCGGGGGGACGTATGGAGCAGTTCTTC
v_call: TRBV20-1; clone_size: NA; d_call: NA; j_call: TRBJ1-2; cdr3_aa: CSAVPWTENYGYTF; cdr3_nt: TGCAGTGCGGTCCCGTGGACAGAGAACTATGGCTACACCTTC
v_call: TRBV12-3/TRBV12-4; clone_size: many; d_call: NA; j_call: TRBJ2-3; cdr3_aa: CASSPHIDTQYF; cdr3_nt: TGTGCCAGCAGTCCTCACATAGATACGCAGTATTTT
v_call: TRBV28; clone_size: few; d_call: NA; j_call: TRBJ2-1; cdr3_aa: CASSWRGERSNEQFF; cdr3_nt: TGTGCCAGCAGTTGGAGGGGGGAACGATCCAATGAGCAGTTCTTC
v_call: TRBV12-3/TRBV12-4; clone_size: few; d_call: NA; j_call: TRBJ1-5; cdr3_aa: CASSHGAWTPDQPQHF; cdr3_nt: TGTGCCAGCAGCCACGGGGCTTGGACACCCGATCAGCCCCAGCATTTT
v_call: TRBV5-1; clone_size: NA; d_call: TRBD1; j_call: TRBJ1-2; cdr3_aa: CASSMGDRELYGYTF; cdr3_nt: TGCGCCAGCAGCATGGGTGACAGGGAATTGTATGGCTACACCTTC
v_call: TRBV4-2; clone_size: NA; d_call: TRBD1; j_call: TRBJ2-2; cdr3_aa: CASSQERQGWAGELFF; cdr3_nt: TGTGCCAGCAGCCAAGAGAGACAGGGGTGGGCCGGGGAGCTGTTTTTT
v_call: TRBV18; clone_size: NA; d_call: NA; j_call: TRBJ1-5; cdr3_aa: CASSPNPGQNQPQHF; cdr3_nt: TGTGCCAGCTCACCCAACCCGGGCCAGAATCAGCCCCAGCATTTT
v_call: TRBV7-2; clone_size: few; d_call: NA; j_call: TRBJ2-7; cdr3_aa: CASSFDSISSYEQYF; cdr3_nt: TGTGCCAGCAGCTTCGACAGTATCAGCTCCTACGAGCAGTACTTT